This entry describes one TCR beta chain. There is no known antigen for this receptor. Nothing much larger sits one base from this clone, and base qualities are not available. Libraries came from RT-PCR. The sequencer listed for this sample is Illumina HiSeq 2500. Starting from the raw public reads, TCRdb applied fastp trimming at Q25, assembled clones with MiXCR and retained in-frame beta chains. A single entry per CDR3 protein holds the most common genes and DNA from its merged rows. A total of more than 500,000 distinct CDR3 sequences appear in this sample, around 11% of them only once. 9.5% to 12% of the sample belongs to the ten largest clones. CDR1 and CDR2 are drawn from the germline V gene: SGHAT, FQNNGV. The germline ends are 15 bases apart after V is trimmed by 5 bases and J by 7 bases. The CDR3 goes from the cysteine to the phenylalanine over 13 residues. The retained sequence is limited to the CDR3, 39 bases, with the frame set at the first base.

The data are from a study of response to subunit inactivated influenza vaccine (dated by TCRdb to about 2018). For the wider study: To follow how T cells responded to a trivalent subunit inactivated influenza vaccine, the researchers relied on deep quantitative profiling of the T cell receptor repertoire.

Study-wide findings and limitations: According to the authors, only a limited number of new T cells may be recruited by each seasonal influenza vaccination.

The sample also formed part of further work on T cells expressing NK-cell markers. As noted in the second study: TCR beta cDNA libraries were made by 5'RACE template switching that added a universal primer site and unique molecular identifiers. TCR beta-chain repertoires were profiled in sorted CD3+CD56+NKG2C+, CD3+CD56+NKG2C- and CD3+CD56-NKG2C+ T-cell subsets from several donors. Among the eight sequenced donors, seven were HCMV-seropositive and one was HCMV-seronegative. In several experiments an anti-gammadeltaTCR antibody was added to restrict sorting to alphabetaTCR-expressing T cells. In more than 5 donors, the dominant CD3+CD56+NKG2C+ clonotypes ranked among the top 10 CD8+ clonotypes, making up roughly 1.0-7.5% of CD8+ T cells. Those dominant clonotypes were again the most abundant among CD3+CD56-NKG2C+ cells in a handful of donors, at roughly 25-60.1%. Whether the expanded NKG2C-expressing T cell clones were specific for HCMV antigens was left unclear. The study sequenced eight donors, all healthy volunteers chosen at random: three men and five women. HCMV-specific IgG was detected in serum with a commercial ELISA kit to determine HCMV serostatus. Peripheral blood mononuclear cells were isolated from blood by Ficoll density gradient centrifugation. For over five donors, bulk peripheral blood T-cell repertoires were additionally sequenced from unsorted PBMC. Priming for cDNA synthesis came from the TCR beta constant segment, and two successive PCR amplification steps followed. Illumina HiSeq 2000/2500, MiSeq or NextSeq was used to sequence libraries as 2 x 150 bp reads. Reads were demultiplexed and grouped by UMI with MIGEC, and clonotypes were assembled and quantified with MiTCR. To exclude erroneous sequences, any TCR cDNA sequence not supported by at least two reads was discarded. Downstream repertoire analysis used the tcR package, and clonotypes were matched across fractions by CDR3 nucleotide sequence plus V segment. VDJmatch was used to annotate antigen specificity against VDJdb, with one amino acid substitution in CDR3 permitted.

The specimen was PBMCs from blood, collected on the day of vaccination. The receptor chain draws on TRBV11-2 and TRBJ2-7; TRBD2 is perhaps the D gene, given 6 matching bases. The receptor was isolated from a man in his forties or fifties who received an inactivated influenza vaccine. Donor details come from another sample of the same person, matched by shared clones. The DNA sequence is given as TGTGCCAGCAGCCAGGCCCGGGCGGGAGAGCAGTACTTC. It translates as CASSQARAGEQYF. The reference TRBV11-2 and TRBJ2-7 proteins fill in what lies around the CDR3, so the full variable domain reads EAGVAQSPRYKIIEKRQSVAFWCNPISGHATLYWYQQILGQGPKLLIQFQNNGVVDDSQLPKDRFSAERLKGVDSTLKIQPAKLEDSAVYLCASSQARAGEQYFGPGTRLTVT.